The text below deals with one T cell receptor beta chain. PCR was performed using 60 Vbeta and 13 Jbeta primers. Here immunoSEQ multiplex PCR was the method, and the copy in TCRdb shows in-frame clones only, minus some. The sample holds 90,000 to 120,000 clones, approximately 80% seen once. The sample belongs to a study of cytomegalovirus exposure and HLA in healthy donors. The CDR3 loop spans 12 amino acids. Sequenced: PBMCs. The V gene is TRBV21-1, the J gene TRBJ2-4; whether TRBD2, the table's D call, matches the DNA was not checked. TRBV21-1 is recorded as a pseudogene. The TCR was taken from a male donor in good health and CMV-seronegative. CDR3 loop: CASSKGRLIQYF. The CDR3 coding sequence is TGTGCCAGCAGCAAGGGGAGACTGATTCAGTACTTC.